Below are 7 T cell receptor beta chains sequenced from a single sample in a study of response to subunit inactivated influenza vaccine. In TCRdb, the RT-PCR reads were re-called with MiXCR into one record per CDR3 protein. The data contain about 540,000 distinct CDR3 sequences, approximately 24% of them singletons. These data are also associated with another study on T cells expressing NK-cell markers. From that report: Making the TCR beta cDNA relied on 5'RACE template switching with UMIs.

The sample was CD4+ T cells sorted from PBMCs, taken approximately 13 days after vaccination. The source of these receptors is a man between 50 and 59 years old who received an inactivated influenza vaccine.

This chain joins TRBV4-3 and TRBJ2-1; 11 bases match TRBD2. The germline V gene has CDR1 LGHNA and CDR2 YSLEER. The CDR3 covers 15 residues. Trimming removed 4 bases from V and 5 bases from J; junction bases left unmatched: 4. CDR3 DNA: TGCGCCAGCAGCCGTAGCGGGGGGGCCCACAATGAGCAGTTCTTC. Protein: CASSRSGGAHNEQFF.

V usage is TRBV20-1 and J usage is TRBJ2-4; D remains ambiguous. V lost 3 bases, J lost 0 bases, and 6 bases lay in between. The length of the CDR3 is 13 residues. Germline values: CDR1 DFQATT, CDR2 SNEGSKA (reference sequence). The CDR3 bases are TGCAGTGCTAGGGTTGCAGCCAAAAACATTCAGTACTTC. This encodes CSARVAAKNIQYF.

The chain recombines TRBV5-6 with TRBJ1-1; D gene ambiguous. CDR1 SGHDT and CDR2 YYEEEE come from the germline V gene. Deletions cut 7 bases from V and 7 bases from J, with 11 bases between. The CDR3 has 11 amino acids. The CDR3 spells CASRGMNEAFF. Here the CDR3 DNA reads TGTGCCAGCCGCGGTATGAATGAAGCTTTCTTT.

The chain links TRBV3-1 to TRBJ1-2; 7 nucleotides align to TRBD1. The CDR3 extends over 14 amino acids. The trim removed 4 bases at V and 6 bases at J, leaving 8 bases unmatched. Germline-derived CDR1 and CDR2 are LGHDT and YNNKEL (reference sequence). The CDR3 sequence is CASSPQRQGDGYTF. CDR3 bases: TGTGCCAGCAGCCCCCAGAGACAGGGAGATGGCTACACCTTC.

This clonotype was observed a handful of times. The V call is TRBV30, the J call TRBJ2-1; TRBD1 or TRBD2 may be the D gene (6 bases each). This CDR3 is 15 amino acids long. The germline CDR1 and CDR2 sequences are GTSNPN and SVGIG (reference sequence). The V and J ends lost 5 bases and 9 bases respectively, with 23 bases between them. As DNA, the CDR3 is TGTGCCTGGGAGGGGGGTCATGTCTTTCTAGGTGAGCAGTTCTTC. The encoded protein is CAWEGGHVFLGEQFF.

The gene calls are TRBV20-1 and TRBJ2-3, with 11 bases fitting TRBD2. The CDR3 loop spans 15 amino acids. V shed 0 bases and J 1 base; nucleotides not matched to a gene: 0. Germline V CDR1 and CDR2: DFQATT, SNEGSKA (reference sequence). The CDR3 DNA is TGCAGTGCTAGAGAGACTAGCGGGGGCACAGATACGCAGTATTTT. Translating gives CSARETSGGTDTQYF.

The CDR3 nucleotides read TGTGCCAGCAGCCGAGACCACAAGAGCTCCTACGAGCAGTACTTC. Translating gives CASSRDHKSSYEQYF. The genes are TRBV7-8 and TRBJ2-7; D gene uncertain. This CDR3 is built from 15 residues. V lost 5 bases to trimming and J lost 0 bases, with 14 bases between them. Germline assignment: CDR1 SGHVS and CDR2 FQNEAQ.